The present T cell receptor beta chain was sequenced within a study of blood T cell repertoires in COVID-19. Profiling relied on immunoSEQ multiplex PCR, and the TCRdb table lists in-frame clones only, not all of them. The sample yields some 240,000 clones, about 88% seen once. This CDR3 spans 13 amino acids. In germline, CDR1 is MRHNA, CDR2 SNTAGT. V shed 5 bases and J shed 0 bases, with 6 bases lying between them. The chain recombines TRBV6-4 with TRBJ2-3; perhaps TRBD1 as D (5 bases). What was sequenced was PBMCs or T cells enriched from blood (not recorded which). The sequence came from a man aged 30 to 39 with acute COVID-19. In nucleotides, the CDR3 is TGTGCCAGCAGTCGACAGAGCACAGATACGCAGTATTTT. Translated, it gives CASSRQSTDTQYF.